This record looks at one TCR beta chain sequence and its context. The sample originates from a study of spatial heterogeneity in lung cancer. For the study at large: The donor population consisted of some 72 patients with untreated, early-stage non-small cell lung cancer.

TCRdb called the 5' RACE reads again in MiXCR, with one record for every CDR3 protein. In the table there are about 120,000 distinct CDR3 sequences, 9% to 15% of which are singletons. The CDR3 has 12 residues. Germline loops: CDR1 SGHTA, CDR2 FQGTGA. V shed 6 bases and J shed 4 bases, with 6 bases lying between them. Time point here: blood at routine non-recurrence follow-up after resection. Unsorted tumor, nontumor lung tissue or cryopreserved PBMC supplied the whole RNA. The input for sequencing was PBMCs, taken at follow-up. This receptor was identified in a male donor with early-stage non-small cell lung cancer. This chain uses TRBV7-3 with TRBJ2-2; D unclear. CDR3 sequence (DNA): TGTGCCAGCAGGGAGAGCACCGGGGAGCTGTTTTTT. It codes for CASRESTGELFF.